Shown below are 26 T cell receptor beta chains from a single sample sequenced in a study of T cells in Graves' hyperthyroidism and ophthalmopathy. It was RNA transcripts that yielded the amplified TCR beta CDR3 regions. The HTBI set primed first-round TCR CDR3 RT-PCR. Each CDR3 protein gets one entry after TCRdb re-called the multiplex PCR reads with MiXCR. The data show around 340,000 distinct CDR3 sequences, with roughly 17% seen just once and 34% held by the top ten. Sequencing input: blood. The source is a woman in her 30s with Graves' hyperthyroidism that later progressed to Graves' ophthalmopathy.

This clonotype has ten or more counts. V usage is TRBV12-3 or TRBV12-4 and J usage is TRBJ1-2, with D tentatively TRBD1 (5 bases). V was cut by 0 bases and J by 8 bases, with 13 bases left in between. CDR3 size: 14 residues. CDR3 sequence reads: CASSLARGKGGYTF. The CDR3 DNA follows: TGTGCCAGCAGTTTAGCGCGGGGGAAAGGCGGCTACACCTTC.

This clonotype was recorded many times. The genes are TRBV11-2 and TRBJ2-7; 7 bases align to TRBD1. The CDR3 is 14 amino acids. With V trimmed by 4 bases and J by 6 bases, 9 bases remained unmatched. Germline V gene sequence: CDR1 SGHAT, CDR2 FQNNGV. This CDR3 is CASSSTSTGFEQYF. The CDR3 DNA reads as TGTGCCAGCAGCTCGACATCGACAGGGTTCGAGCAGTACTTC.

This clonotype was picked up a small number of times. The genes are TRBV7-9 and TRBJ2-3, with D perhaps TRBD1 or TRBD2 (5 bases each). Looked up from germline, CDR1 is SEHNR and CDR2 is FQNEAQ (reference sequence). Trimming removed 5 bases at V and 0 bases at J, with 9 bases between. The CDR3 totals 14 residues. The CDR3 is CASSRRDSTDTQYF. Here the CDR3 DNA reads TGTGCCAGCAGCCGCCGGGACAGCACAGATACGCAGTATTTT.

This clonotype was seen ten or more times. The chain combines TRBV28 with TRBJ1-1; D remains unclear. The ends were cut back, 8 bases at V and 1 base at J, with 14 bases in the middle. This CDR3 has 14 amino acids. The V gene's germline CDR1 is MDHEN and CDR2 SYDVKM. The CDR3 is CASAFSNTNTEAFF. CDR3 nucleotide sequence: TGTGCCAGCGCGTTCAGTAACACGAACACTGAAGCTTTCTTT.

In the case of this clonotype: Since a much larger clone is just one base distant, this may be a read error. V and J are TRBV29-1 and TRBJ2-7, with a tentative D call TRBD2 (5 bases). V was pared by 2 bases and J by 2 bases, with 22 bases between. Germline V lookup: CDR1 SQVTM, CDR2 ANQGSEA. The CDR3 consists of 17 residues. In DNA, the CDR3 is TGCAGCGTTGAAAATGCCGACCCGGGAAAGGAAACCTACGAGCAGTACTTC. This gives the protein CSVENADPGKETYEQYF.

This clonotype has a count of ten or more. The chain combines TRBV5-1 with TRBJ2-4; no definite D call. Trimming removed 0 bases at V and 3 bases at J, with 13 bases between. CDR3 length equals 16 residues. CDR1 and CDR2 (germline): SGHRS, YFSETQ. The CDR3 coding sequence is TGCGCCAGCAGCTTGGGTCGGCCTTTCGACAAAAACATTCAGTACTTC. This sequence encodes CASSLGRPFDKNIQYF. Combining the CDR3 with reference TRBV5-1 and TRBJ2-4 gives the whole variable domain KAGVTQTPRYLIKTRGQQVTLSCSPISGHRSVSWYQQTPGQGLQFLFEYFSETQRNKGNFPGRFSGRQFSNSRSEMNVSTLELGDSALYLCASSLGRPFDKNIQYFGAGTRLSVL.

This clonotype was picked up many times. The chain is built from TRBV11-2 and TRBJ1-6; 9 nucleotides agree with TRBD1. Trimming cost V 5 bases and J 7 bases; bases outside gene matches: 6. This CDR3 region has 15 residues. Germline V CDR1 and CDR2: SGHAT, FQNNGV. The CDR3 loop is CASSTGTGNNSPLHF. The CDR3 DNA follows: TGTGCCAGCAGCACGGGGACAGGGAACAATTCACCCCTCCACTTT.

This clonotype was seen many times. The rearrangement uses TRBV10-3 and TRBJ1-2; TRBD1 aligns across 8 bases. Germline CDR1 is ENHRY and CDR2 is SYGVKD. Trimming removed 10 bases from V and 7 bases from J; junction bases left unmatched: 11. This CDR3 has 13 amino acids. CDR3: CATYGRGLSGYTF. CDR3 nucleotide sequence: TGTGCCACTTATGGCAGGGGGCTTTCTGGCTACACCTTC.

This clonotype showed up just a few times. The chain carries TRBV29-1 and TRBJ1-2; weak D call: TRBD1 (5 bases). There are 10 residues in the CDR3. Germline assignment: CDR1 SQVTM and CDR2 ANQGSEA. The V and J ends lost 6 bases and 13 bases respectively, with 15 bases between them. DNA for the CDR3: TGCAGCGTAGAACTTGGGGGTGCCACCTTC. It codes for CSVELGGATF.

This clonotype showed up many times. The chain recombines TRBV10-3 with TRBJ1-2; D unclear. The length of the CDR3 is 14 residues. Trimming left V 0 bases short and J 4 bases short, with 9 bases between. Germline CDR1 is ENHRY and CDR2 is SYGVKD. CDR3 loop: CAISESETLYGYTF. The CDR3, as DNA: TGTGCCATCAGTGAGTCTGAGACGCTCTATGGCTACACCTTC.

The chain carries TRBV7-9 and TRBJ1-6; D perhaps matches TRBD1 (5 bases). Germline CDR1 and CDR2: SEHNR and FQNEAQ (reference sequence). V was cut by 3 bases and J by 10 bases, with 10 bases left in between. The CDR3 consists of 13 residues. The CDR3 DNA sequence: TGTGCCAGCAGCTTGCCAGGGTCGTCACCCCTCCACTTT. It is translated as CASSLPGSSPLHF.

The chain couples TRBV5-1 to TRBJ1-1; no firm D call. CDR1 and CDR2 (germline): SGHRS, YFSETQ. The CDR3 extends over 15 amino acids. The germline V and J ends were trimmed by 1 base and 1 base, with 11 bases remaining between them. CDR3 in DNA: TGCGCCAGCAGCTTGTGGTCCCCGGGGAACACTGAAGCTTTCTTT. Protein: CASSLWSPGNTEAFF.

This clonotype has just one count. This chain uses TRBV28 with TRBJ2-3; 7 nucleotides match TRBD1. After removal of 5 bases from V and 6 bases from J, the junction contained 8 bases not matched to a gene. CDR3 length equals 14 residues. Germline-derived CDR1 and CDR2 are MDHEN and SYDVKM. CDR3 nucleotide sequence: TGTGCCAGCAGTCCCAACGACAGGGAGGATACGCAGTATTTT. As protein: CASSPNDREDTQYF.

Here the CDR3 DNA reads TGTGCCACCAGCAGACCAACCCTCCGGGAGCTAAATGAGCAGTTCTTC. Translating gives CATSRPTLRELNEQFF. The chain has TRBV15 and TRBJ2-1, with D possibly TRBD2 on 6 matching bases. CDR1 LNHNV and CDR2 YYDKDF come from the germline V gene (reference sequence). The CDR3 has 16 residues. With 2 bases removed from V and 7 bases from J, the gap between germline ends came to 18 bases.

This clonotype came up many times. In nucleotides, the CDR3 is TGTGCCAGCAGTTTAGGATCCGAGGGCAGGGCAGGTTCACCCCTCCACTTT. Translated, it gives CASSLGSEGRAGSPLHF. The chain recombines TRBV12-3 or TRBV12-4 with TRBJ1-6; D might be TRBD1 (5 bases). Between the trimmed V and J ends, which lost 1 base and 9 bases, there was a span of 19 bases. CDR3 length: 17 amino acids.

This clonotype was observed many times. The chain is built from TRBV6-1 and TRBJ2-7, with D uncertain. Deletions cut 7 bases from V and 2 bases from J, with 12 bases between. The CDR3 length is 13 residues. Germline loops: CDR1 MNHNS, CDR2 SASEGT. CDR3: CASKDLRTYEQYF. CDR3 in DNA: TGTGCCAGCAAGGATTTAAGGACCTACGAGCAGTACTTC.

CDR3 nucleotide sequence: TGTGCCTGGAGTGAGGGAAGGGTTGGTGAAAAACTGTTTTTT. It specifies CAWSEGRVGEKLFF. The chain uses TRBV30 and TRBJ1-4; D gene unclear. This CDR3 contains 14 residues. Looked up from germline, CDR1 is GTSNPN and CDR2 is SVGIG (reference sequence). V lost 1 base and J 7 bases, leaving 13 bases between the germline ends.

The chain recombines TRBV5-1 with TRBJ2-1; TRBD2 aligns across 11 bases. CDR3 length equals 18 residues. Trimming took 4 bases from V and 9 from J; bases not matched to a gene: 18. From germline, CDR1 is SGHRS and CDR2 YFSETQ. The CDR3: CASSTNLAGGSSVSEQFF. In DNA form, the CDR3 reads TGCGCCAGCAGCACAAATCTAGCGGGGGGCTCGTCGGTGAGTGAGCAGTTCTTC. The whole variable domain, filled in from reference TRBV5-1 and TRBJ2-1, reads KAGVTQTPRYLIKTRGQQVTLSCSPISGHRSVSWYQQTPGQGLQFLFEYFSETQRNKGNFPGRFSGRQFSNSRSEMNVSTLELGDSALYLCASSTNLAGGSSVSEQFFGPGTRLTVL.

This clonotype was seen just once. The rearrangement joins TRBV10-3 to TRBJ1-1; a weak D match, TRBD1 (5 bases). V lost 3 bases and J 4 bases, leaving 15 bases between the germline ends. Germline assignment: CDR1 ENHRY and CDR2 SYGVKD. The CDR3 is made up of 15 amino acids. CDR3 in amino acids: CAISEETEAITEAFF. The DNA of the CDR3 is TGTGCCATCAGTGAAGAGACAGAAGCAATCACTGAAGCTTTCTTT.

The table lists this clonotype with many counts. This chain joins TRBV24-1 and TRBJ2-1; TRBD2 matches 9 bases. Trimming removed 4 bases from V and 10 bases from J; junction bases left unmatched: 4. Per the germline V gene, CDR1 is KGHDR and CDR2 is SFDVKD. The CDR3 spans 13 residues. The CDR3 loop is CATSEVSGREQFF. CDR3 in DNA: TGTGCCACCAGTGAAGTCAGCGGGAGGGAGCAGTTCTTC.

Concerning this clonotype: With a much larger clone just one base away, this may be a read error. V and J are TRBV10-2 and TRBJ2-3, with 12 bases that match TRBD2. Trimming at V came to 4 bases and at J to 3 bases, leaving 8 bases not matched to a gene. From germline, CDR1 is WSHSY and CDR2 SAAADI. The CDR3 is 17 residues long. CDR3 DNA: TGCGCCAGCAGTGGGGCTAGCGGGAGGGGTCGGACAGATACGCAGTATTTT. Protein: CASSGASGRGRTDTQYF.

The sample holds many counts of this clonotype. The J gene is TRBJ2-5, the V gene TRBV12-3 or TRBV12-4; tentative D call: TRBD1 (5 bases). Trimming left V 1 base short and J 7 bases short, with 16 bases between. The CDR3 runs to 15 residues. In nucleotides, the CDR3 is TGTGCCAGCAGTTTAGATGGCGGCAGGGTAGGGACCCAGTACTTC. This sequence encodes CASSLDGGRVGTQYF.

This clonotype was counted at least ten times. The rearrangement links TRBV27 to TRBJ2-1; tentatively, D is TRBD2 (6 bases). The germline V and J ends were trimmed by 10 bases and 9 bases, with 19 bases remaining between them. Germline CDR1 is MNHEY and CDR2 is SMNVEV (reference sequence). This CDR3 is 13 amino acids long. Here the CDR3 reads CATRLEPDGEQFF. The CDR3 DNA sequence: TGTGCCACCCGACTAGAGCCCGACGGTGAGCAGTTCTTC.

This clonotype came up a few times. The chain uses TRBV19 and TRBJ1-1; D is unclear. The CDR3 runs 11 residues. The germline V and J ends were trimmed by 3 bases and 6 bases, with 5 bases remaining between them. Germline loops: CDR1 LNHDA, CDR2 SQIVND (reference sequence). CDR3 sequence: CASSIFSEAFF. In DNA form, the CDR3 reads TGTGCCAGTAGTATTTTCTCTGAAGCTTTCTTT.

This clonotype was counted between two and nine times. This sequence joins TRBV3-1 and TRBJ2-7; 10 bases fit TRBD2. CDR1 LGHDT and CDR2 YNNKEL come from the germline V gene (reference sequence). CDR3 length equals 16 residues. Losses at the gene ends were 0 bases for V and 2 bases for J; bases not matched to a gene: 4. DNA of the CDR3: TGTGCCAGCAGCCAAGAAGCCGGACTAGCGGCCTACGAGCAGTACTTC. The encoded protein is CASSQEAGLAAYEQYF.

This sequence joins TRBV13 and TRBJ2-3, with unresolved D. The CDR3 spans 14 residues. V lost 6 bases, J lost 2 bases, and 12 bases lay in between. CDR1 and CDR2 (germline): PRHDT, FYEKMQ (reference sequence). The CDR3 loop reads CASRENSNTDTQYF. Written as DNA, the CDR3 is TGTGCCAGCAGAGAGAACTCCAACACAGATACGCAGTATTTT.